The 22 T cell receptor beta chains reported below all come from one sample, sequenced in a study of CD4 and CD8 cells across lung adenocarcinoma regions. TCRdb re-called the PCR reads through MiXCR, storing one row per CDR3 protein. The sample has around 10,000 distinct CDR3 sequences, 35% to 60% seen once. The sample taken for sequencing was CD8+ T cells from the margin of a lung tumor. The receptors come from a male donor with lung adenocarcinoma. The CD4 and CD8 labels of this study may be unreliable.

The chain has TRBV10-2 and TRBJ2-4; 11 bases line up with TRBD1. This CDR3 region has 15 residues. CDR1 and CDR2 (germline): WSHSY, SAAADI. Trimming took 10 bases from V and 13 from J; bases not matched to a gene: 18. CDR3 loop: CATGQGAGAKDTQYF. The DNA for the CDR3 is TGCGCCACCGGACAGGGGGCCGGGGCCAAAGACACCCAGTACTTC.

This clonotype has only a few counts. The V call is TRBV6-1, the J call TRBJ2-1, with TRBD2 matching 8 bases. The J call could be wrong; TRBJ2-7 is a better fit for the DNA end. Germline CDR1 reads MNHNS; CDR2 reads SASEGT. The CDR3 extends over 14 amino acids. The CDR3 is CASSGTSGRYEQYF. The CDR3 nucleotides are TGTGCCAGCAGTGGTACTAGCGGCCGCTACGAGCAGTACTTC.

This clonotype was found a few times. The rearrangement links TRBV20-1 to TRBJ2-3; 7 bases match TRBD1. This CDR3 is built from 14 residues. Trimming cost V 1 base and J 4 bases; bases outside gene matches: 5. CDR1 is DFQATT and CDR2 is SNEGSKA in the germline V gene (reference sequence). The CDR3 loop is CSARGLQGPDTQYF. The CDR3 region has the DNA TGCAGTGCTAGAGGCCTACAGGGGCCAGATACGCAGTATTTT.

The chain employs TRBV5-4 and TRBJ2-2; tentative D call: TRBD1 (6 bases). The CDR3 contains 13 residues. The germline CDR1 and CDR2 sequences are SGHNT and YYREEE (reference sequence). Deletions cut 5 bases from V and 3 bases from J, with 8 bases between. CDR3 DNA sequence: TGTGCCAGCAGATACAGGGACACCGGGGAGCTGTTTTTT. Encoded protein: CASRYRDTGELFF.

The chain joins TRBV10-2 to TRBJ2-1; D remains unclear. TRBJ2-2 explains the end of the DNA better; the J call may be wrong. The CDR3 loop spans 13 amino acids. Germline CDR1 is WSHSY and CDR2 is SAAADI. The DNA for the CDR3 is TGCGCCAGCAGTGACCCCGCCGGGGGGGAGCTGTTTTTT. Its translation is CASSDPAGGELFF.

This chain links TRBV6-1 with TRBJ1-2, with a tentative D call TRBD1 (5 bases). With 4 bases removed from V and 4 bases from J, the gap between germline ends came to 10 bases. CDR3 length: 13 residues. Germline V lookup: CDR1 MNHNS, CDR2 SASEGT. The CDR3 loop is CASSARGGYGYTF. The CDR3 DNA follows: TGTGCCAGCAGTGCAAGGGGCGGCTATGGCTACACCTTC.

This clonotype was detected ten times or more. The CDR3 coding sequence is TGTGCCAGCAGTTACACGGGAGTAGTAGAGTACGAGCAGTACTTC. Translated: CASSYTGVVEYEQYF. This rearrangement joins TRBV6-5 to TRBJ2-1; perhaps TRBD2 as D (6 bases). The DNA end is a closer match to TRBJ2-7, so the J assignment may be wrong. Germline lookup yields CDR1 MNHEY and CDR2 SVGAGI. This CDR3 region has 15 residues.

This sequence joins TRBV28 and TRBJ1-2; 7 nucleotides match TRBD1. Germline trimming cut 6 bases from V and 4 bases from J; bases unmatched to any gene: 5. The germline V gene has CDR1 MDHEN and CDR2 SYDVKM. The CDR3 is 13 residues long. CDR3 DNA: TGTGCCAGCAGCTCGACAGGGCGCTATGGCTACACCTTC. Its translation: CASSSTGRYGYTF.

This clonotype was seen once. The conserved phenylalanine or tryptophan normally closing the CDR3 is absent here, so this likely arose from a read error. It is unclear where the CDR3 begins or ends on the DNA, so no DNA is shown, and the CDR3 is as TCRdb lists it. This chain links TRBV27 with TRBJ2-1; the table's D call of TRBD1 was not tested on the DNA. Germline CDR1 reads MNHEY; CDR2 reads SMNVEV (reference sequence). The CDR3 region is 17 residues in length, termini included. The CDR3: CTSSYSGTGAYGYTFGS.

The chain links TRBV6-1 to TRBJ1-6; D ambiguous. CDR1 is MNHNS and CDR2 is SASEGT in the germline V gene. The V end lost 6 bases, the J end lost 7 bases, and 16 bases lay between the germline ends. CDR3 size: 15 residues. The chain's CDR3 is CASRLNFNRNSPLHF. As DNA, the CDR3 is TGTGCCAGCAGACTGAACTTCAATCGGAATTCACCCCTCCACTTT.

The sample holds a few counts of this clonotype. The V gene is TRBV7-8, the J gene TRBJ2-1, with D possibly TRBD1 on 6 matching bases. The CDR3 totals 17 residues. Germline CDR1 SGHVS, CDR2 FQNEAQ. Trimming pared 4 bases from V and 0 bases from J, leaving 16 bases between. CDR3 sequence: CASSSSRGQSSYNEQFF. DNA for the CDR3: TGTGCCAGCAGCTCCTCCAGGGGCCAAAGCTCCTACAATGAGCAGTTCTTC.

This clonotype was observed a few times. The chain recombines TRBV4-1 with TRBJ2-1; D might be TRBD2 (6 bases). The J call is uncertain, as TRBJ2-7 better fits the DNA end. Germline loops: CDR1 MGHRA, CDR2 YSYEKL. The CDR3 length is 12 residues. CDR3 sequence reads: CASSDGGNEQYF. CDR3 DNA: TGCGCCAGCAGCGACGGAGGGAACGAGCAGTACTTC.

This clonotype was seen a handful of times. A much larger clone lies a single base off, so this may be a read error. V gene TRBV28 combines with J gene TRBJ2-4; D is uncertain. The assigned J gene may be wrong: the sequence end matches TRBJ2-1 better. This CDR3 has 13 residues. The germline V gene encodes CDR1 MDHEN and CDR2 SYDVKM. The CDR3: CASSLSGRYPQFF. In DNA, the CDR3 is TGTGCCAGCAGTTTATCTGGAAGGTACCCCCAGTTCTTC.

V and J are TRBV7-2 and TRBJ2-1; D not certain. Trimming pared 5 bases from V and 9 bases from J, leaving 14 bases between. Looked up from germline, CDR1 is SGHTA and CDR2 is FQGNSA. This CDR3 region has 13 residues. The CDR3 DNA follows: TGTGCCAGCAGCCAGGTGGGGAAAAGTGAGCAGTTCTTC. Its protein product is CASSQVGKSEQFF.

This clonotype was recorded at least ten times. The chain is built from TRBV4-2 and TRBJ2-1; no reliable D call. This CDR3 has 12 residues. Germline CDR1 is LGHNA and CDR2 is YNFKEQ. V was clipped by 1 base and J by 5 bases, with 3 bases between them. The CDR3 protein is CASSQGNNEQFF. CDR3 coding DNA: TGTGCCAGCAGCCAAGGCAACAATGAGCAGTTCTTC.

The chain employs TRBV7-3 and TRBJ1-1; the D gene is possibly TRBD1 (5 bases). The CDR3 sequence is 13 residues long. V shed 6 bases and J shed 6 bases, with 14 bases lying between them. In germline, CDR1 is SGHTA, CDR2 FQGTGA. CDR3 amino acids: CASSPTQGSEAFF. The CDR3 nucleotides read TGTGCCAGCAGTCCCACCCAGGGATCTGAAGCTTTCTTT.

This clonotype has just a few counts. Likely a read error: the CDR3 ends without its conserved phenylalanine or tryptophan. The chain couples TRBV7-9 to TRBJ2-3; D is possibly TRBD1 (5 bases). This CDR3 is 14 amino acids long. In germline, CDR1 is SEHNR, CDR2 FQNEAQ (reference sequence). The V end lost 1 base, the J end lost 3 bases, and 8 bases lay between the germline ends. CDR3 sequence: CASSLEGWTDTQYL. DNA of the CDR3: TGTGCCAGCAGCTTAGAGGGGTGGACAGATACGCAGTATTTG.

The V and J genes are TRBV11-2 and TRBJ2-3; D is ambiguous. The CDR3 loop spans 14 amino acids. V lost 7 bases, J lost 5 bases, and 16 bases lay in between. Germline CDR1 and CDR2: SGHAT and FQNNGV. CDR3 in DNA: TGTGCCAGCACCCAAACCTATCTCCAAGATACGCAGTATTTT. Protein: CASTQTYLQDTQYF.

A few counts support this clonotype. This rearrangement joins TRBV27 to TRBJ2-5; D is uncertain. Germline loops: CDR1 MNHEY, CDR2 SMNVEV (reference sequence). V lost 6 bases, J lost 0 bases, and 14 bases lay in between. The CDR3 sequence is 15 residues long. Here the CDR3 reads CASSRTASYQETQYF. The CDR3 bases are TGTGCCAGCAGCCGGACGGCCTCCTACCAAGAGACCCAGTACTTC.

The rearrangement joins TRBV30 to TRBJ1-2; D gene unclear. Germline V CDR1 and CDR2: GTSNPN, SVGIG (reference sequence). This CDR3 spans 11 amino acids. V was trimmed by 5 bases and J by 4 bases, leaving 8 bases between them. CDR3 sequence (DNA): TGTGCCTGGGAGAGTTCCTATGGCTACACCTTC. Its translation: CAWESSYGYTF.

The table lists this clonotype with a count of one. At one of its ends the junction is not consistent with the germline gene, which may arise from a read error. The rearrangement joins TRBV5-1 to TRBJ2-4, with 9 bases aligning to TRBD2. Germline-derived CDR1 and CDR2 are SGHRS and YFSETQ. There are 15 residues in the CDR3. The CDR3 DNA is TGCGCCAGCATCTCGGGGCGGGGGGGCAAAGATATTCAGTATTTC. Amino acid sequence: CASISGRGGKDIQYF.

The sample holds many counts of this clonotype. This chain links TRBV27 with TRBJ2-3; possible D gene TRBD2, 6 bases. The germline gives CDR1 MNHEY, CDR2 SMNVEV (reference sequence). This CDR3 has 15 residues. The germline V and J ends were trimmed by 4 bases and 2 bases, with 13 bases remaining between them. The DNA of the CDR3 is TGTGCCAGCAGTTATATGGCGGGGACCACAGATACGCAGTATTTT. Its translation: CASSYMAGTTDTQYF.